The entry below gives a single T cell receptor beta chain sequence along with its context. What it binds is not known. Unique molecular identifiers were present in the TCR beta cDNA libraries. Yield was roughly 0.5 million cDNA molecules from around 1 to 10 million T cells. A single record per CDR3 protein comes from TCRdb applying MiXCR to the PCR reads. Of about 770,000 distinct CDR3 sequences in the sample, just over 45% were seen once. The entry originates in a study of post-analysis software for immune sequencing data. Study in general: Disease trajectories encompassed relapsing-remitting, secondary progressive and progressive-relapsing multiple sclerosis.

General study points: A few TRBV segments, TRBV5-6, TRBV5-1 and TRBV20-1 among them, were found more frequent in patients than controls. Controls' normalized Chao1 diversity significantly exceeded that of multiple sclerosis patients. Analysis by F measure revealed that same-batch samples clustered strongly together.

CDR3 length equals 15 residues. The V end was cut by 4 bases, the J end by 4 bases, with 17 bases between. The germline V gene encodes CDR1 MDHEN and CDR2 SYDVKM. The V and J genes are TRBV28 and TRBJ2-7; D uncertain. The source of this sequence is a girl aged 10 to 17 with multiple sclerosis. The material sequenced was blood. The CDR3 bases are TGTGCCAGCAGTTCGGCGGACGGATTTCTTTACGAGCAGTACTTC. Amino acid sequence: CASSSADGFLYEQYF.